These 27 T cell receptor beta chains came from one sample sequenced in a study of shared clonotypes between healthy human individuals. Profiling relied on immunoSEQ multiplex PCR, and the TCRdb table lists in-frame clones only, not all of them. This sample yields 1.6 million or so clones, of which around 97% are seen a single time; approximately 1% belongs to the top ten. Sequenced sample: naive CD4+ T cells sorted from blood. Described subset: CD45RA+ positively selected. The origin of the receptors is a man aged 25 to 45 in good health.

V usage is TRBV25-1 and J usage is TRBJ2-7, with a possible D match to TRBD2 (5 bases). The CDR3 has 16 amino acids. CDR1 and CDR2 from the germline V gene are MGHDK and SYGVNS. Deletions cut 4 bases from V and 5 bases from J, with 21 bases between. CDR3 sequence reads: CASSVGDYQMLDEQYF. The CDR3 region has the DNA TGTGCCAGCAGTGTGGGCGACTACCAAATGTTGGACGAGCAGTACTTC.

The chain has TRBV5-1 and TRBJ2-7; D remains unclear. The CDR3 is 15 residues long. Per the germline V gene, CDR1 is SGHRS and CDR2 is YFSETQ. V was shortened by 1 base and J by 5 bases, with 16 bases between the two germline ends. CDR3 nucleotide sequence: TGCGCCAGCAGCTTGTTATCGAGAACGTTCGACGAGCAGTACTTC. This encodes CASSLLSRTFDEQYF.

The chain couples TRBV6-1 to TRBJ1-4; 7 bases line up with TRBD1. V shed 6 bases and J 8 bases; nucleotides not matched to a gene: 18. The V gene's germline CDR1 is MNHNS and CDR2 SASEGT. The CDR3 is made up of 17 amino acids. CDR3 amino acids: CASREPINRGNGEKLFF. The CDR3 nucleotides are TGTGCCAGCAGGGAACCTATAAACAGGGGAAATGGGGAAAAACTGTTTTTT.

With respect to this clone: Other DNA sequences in this sample translate to the same CDR3. The rearrangement joins TRBV5-1 to TRBJ2-7, with D perhaps matching TRBD1 or TRBD2 (5 bases each). The CDR3 has 13 amino acids. From germline, CDR1 is SGHRS and CDR2 YFSETQ. Trimming cost V 0 bases and J 5 bases, with 9 bases left between them. The CDR3 region has the DNA TGCGCCAGCAGCTTGGGGGGGTCGGACGAGCAGTACTTC. The encoded protein is CASSLGGSDEQYF. The variable domain in full, with the rest retrieved from reference TRBV5-1 and TRBJ2-7, is KAGVTQTPRYLIKTRGQQVTLSCSPISGHRSVSWYQQTPGQGLQFLFEYFSETQRNKGNFPGRFSGRQFSNSRSEMNVSTLELGDSALYLCASSLGGSDEQYFGPGTRLTVT.

The chain carries TRBV7-8 and TRBJ2-1; D might be TRBD2 (6 bases). This CDR3 region has 12 residues. CDR1 is SGHVS and CDR2 is FQNEAQ in the germline V gene. Between the trimmed V and J ends, which lost 5 bases and 13 bases, there was a span of 15 bases. The CDR3 sequence: CASSLTSRDQFF. CDR3 in DNA: TGTGCCAGCAGCCTTACTAGCAGGGACCAGTTCTTC.

The chain has TRBV6-1 and TRBJ2-7; D gene ambiguous. The CDR3 spans 14 residues. Germline CDR1 MNHNS, CDR2 SASEGT. Trimming removed 5 bases at V and 0 bases at J, with 11 bases between. For the CDR3, the DNA is TGTGCCAGCAGTCGGGCCCCGCCCTCCTACGAGCAGTACTTC. Protein: CASSRAPPSYEQYF.

With regard to this clone: A junction boundary mismatches the germline segment, possibly from a read error. This chain uses TRBV6-5 with TRBJ2-7; D gene unclear. CDR1 and CDR2 (germline): MNHEY, SVGAGI. The CDR3 is 12 amino acids. In nucleotides, the CDR3 is TGTGCCAGCAGTTATTCGAGAGGAGTTGCGAGCTTC. Residues: CASSYSRGVASF.

The chain uses TRBV11-2 and TRBJ1-2, with TRBD1 identical over 8 bases. Germline CDR1 reads SGHAT; CDR2 reads FQNNGV. CDR3 length: 16 residues. The trim removed 1 base at V and 5 bases at J, leaving 9 bases unmatched. As DNA, the CDR3 is TGTGCCAGCAGCTTAGGGCCAGGGGGCGTACGATATGGCTACACCTTC. It encodes CASSLGPGGVRYGYTF.

The chain employs TRBV4-3 and TRBJ2-1; 12 nucleotides align to TRBD2. CDR3 length: 16 residues. J lost 10 bases, V lost 2 bases, and 9 bases had no gene match. Germline V gene data show CDR1 as LGHNA and CDR2 as YSLEER. CDR3 sequence: CASSQLAGGAGGEQFF. As DNA, the CDR3 is TGCGCCAGCAGCCAACTAGCGGGAGGGGCCGGAGGGGAGCAGTTCTTC.

The chain has TRBV11-2 and TRBJ2-7; D gene unclear. This CDR3 spans 11 amino acids. The V gene's germline CDR1 is SGHAT and CDR2 FQNNGV. V was pared by 5 bases and J by 5 bases, with 7 bases between. CDR3 bases: TGTGCCAGCAGCCGGGTTCACGAGCAGTACTTC. Encoded protein: CASSRVHEQYF.

The rearrangement links TRBV5-1 to TRBJ2-5, with D hard to call. The CDR3 spans 13 residues. Germline assignment: CDR1 SGHRS and CDR2 YFSETQ. The germline V and J ends were trimmed by 2 bases and 5 bases, with 10 bases remaining between them. The CDR3: CASSFEDLETQYF. The DNA for the CDR3 is TGCGCCAGCAGCTTTGAGGATCTTGAGACCCAGTACTTC.

This clone was observed once. This chain joins TRBV27 and TRBJ2-7; 7 positions match TRBD1. The CDR3 contains 14 residues. Germline loops: CDR1 MNHEY, CDR2 SMNVEV (reference sequence). Losses at the gene ends were 6 bases for V and 4 bases for J; bases not matched to a gene: 9. The CDR3 spells CASRYRGQGYEQYF. The CDR3 DNA reads as TGTGCCAGCAGATACAGGGGCCAGGGTTACGAGCAGTACTTC.

The rearrangement links TRBV11-2 to TRBJ2-2; TRBD2 matches at 9 bases. The J segment lost 1 base and the V segment lost 6 bases, leaving 12 bases of the junction unmatched. The CDR3 length is 18 residues. CDR1 is SGHAT, CDR2 FQNNGV, per germline. The CDR3 loop is CASRMAGRTSENTGELFF. Here the CDR3 DNA reads TGTGCCAGCAGAATGGCAGGGCGGACTAGCGAGAACACCGGGGAGCTGTTTTTT.

V and J are TRBV7-2 and TRBJ2-1; the D gene is possibly TRBD2 (7 bases). The germline gives CDR1 SGHTA, CDR2 FQGNSA. The CDR3 covers 16 residues. Between the trimmed V and J ends, which lost 5 bases and 7 bases, there was a span of 21 bases. The CDR3 loop reads CASSHVRVRGGNEQFF. CDR3 DNA sequence: TGTGCCAGCAGCCACGTGAGGGTTAGGGGGGGTAATGAGCAGTTCTTC. Combining the CDR3 with reference TRBV7-2 and TRBJ2-1 gives the whole variable domain GAGVSQSPSNKVTEKGKDVELRCDPISGHTALYWYRQSLGQGLEFLIYFQGNSAPDKSGLPSDRFSAERTGGSVSTLTIQRTQQEDSAVYLCASSHVRVRGGNEQFFGPGTRLTVL.

This clone was seen only once. V is TRBV5-8 and J is TRBJ2-5; TRBD1 agrees at 8 bases. There are 15 residues in the CDR3. Trimming removed 0 bases from V and 5 bases from J; junction bases left unmatched: 6. CDR1 is SGHTS, CDR2 YDEGEE, per germline. CDR3: CASSLGGTGFETQYF. In DNA, the CDR3 is TGTGCCAGCAGCTTGGGGGGGACAGGATTTGAGACCCAGTACTTC.

CDR3 bases: TGTGCCAGCAACCGGGAACTTGGGAGTTACGAGCAGTACTTC. This encodes CASNRELGSYEQYF. V is TRBV2 and J is TRBJ2-7; a possible D gene is TRBD2 (5 bases). The germline V gene encodes CDR1 SNHLY and CDR2 FYNNEI. The V end was cut by 7 bases, the J end by 4 bases, with 17 bases between. The CDR3 has 14 amino acids.

The rearrangement uses TRBV7-9 and TRBJ2-1; possible D gene TRBD1, 6 bases. The CDR3 has 11 residues. CDR1 and CDR2 from the germline V gene are SEHNR and FQNEAQ (reference sequence). Trimming took 6 bases from V and 15 from J, leaving 15 bases between them. DNA for the CDR3: TGTGCCAGCAGTTCTGACAGGTCTGGGTTCTTC. This translates into CASSSDRSGFF.

This clone was found a few times. V is TRBV2 and J is TRBJ1-1; no definite D call. Trimming cost V 4 bases and J 2 bases, with 8 bases left between them. The CDR3 has 13 amino acids. Germline CDR1 SNHLY, CDR2 FYNNEI. CDR3 DNA sequence: TGTGCCAGCAGTGTTTGGACCAACACTGAAGCTTTCTTT. This gives the protein CASSVWTNTEAFF.

The V call is TRBV4-2, the J call TRBJ2-7, with D possibly TRBD2 on 6 matching bases. Between the trimmed V and J ends, which lost 6 bases and 0 bases, there was a span of 12 bases. CDR1 is LGHNA, CDR2 YNFKEQ, per germline. The CDR3 is made up of 14 amino acids. CDR3 residues: CASRLGGSSYEQYF. The CDR3 region has the DNA TGTGCCAGCAGACTGGGGGGAAGCTCCTACGAGCAGTACTTC.

As regards this clone: This sample includes further DNA sequences coding for the same CDR3. The chain combines TRBV28 with TRBJ2-7; the D is unclear. Trimming cost V 4 bases and J 0 bases, with 10 bases left between them. Germline V gene data show CDR1 as MDHEN and CDR2 as SYDVKM. The CDR3 covers 14 residues. CDR3 DNA: TGTGCCAGCAGTTCCCCAGGTAGCTCCTACGAGCAGTACTTC. It translates to CASSSPGSSYEQYF.

V usage is TRBV10-3 and J usage is TRBJ2-1; 10 nucleotides agree with TRBD2. Unmatched junction bases numbered 15, after V lost 10 bases and J lost 0 bases. Germline V CDR1 and CDR2: ENHRY, SYGVKD. This CDR3 contains 18 residues. This CDR3 reads CATSGAGGPRRSYNEQFF. CDR3 DNA sequence: TGTGCCACCTCCGGAGCGGGAGGGCCGAGACGCTCCTACAATGAGCAGTTCTTC.

The gene calls are TRBV14 and TRBJ2-1; D is uncertain. Trimming took 4 bases from V and 5 from J, leaving 12 bases between them. Germline CDR1 reads SGHDN; CDR2 reads FVKESK. The CDR3 loop spans 14 amino acids. This CDR3 is CASSRRTFDNEQFF. CDR3 nucleotides: TGTGCCAGCAGCCGTCGGACCTTTGACAATGAGCAGTTCTTC.

The chain has TRBV19 and TRBJ2-5; no firm D call. V lost 3 bases, J lost 5 bases, and 13 bases lay in between. Germline V lookup: CDR1 LNHDA, CDR2 SQIVND (reference sequence). There are 14 residues in the CDR3. The CDR3 bases are TGTGCCAGTAGTATTGGTACGTCCTGGGAGACCCAGTACTTC. Translation: CASSIGTSWETQYF.

This chain links TRBV2 with TRBJ2-7; D is uncertain. Between the trimmed V and J ends, which lost 2 bases and 2 bases, there was a span of 13 bases. The CDR3 consists of 15 residues. Germline CDR1 and CDR2: SNHLY and FYNNEI. The CDR3 is CASSESLVKTYEQYF. The CDR3 DNA is TGTGCCAGCAGTGAATCGCTAGTAAAAACCTACGAGCAGTACTTC.

The chain uses TRBV14 and TRBJ2-1, with D unclear. This CDR3 is built from 16 residues. Per germline, CDR1 SGHDN and CDR2 FVKESK. Deletions cut 1 base from V and 1 base from J, with 11 bases between. The CDR3 nucleotides are TGTGCCAGCAGCCAAGTTCGCAGCGTGTCCTACAATGAGCAGTTCTTC. This encodes CASSQVRSVSYNEQFF.

V and J are TRBV5-6 and TRBJ1-1; D might be TRBD1 (5 bases). The CDR3 is made up of 13 amino acids. Looked up from germline, CDR1 is SGHDT and CDR2 is YYEEEE. The ends were cut back, 0 bases at V and 4 bases at J, with 7 bases in the middle. In DNA form, the CDR3 reads TGTGCCAGCAGCTTGGAGGGGAGCACTGAAGCTTTCTTT. Amino acid sequence: CASSLEGSTEAFF.

This chain joins TRBV7-2 and TRBJ1-1, with D possibly being TRBD1 (6 bases). Deletions cut 5 bases from V and 1 base from J, with 11 bases between. CDR1 is SGHTA and CDR2 is FQGNSA in the germline V gene. This CDR3 has 14 amino acids. The CDR3 protein is CASSPLDRNTEAFF. CDR3 DNA sequence: TGTGCCAGCAGCCCCTTGGACAGGAACACTGAAGCTTTCTTT. Filled out from reference TRBV7-2 and TRBJ1-1, the complete variable domain reads GAGVSQSPSNKVTEKGKDVELRCDPISGHTALYWYRQSLGQGLEFLIYFQGNSAPDKSGLPSDRFSAERTGGSVSTLTIQRTQQEDSAVYLCASSPLDRNTEAFFGQGTRLTVV.